A selection of T cell receptor beta chains follows, all from one sample in a study of blood T cells in healthy people across ages. One entry per CDR3 protein results from TCRdb running MiXCR on the 5' RACE reads. The profile shows roughly 2 million distinct CDR3 sequences, 49% of them singletons. The sample was blood. These receptors were obtained from a woman in her thirties or forties in good health. Both conserved end residues are part of each CDR3. A D gene is named only where the DNA matches it firmly. Size values are once, few and many counts, or a class for expanded clones, and some rows have none.

TRBV29-1	TRBJ2-7	TRBD2	once	12	CSVSGGYNEQYF	TGCAGCGTTAGCGGGGGTTACAATGAGCAGTACTTC
TRBV12-3/TRBV12-4	TRBJ2-7	.	.	15	CASSPEVSSYNEQYF	TGTGCCAGCAGCCCCGAGGTGAGCTCCTACAATGAGCAGTACTTC
TRBV12-3/TRBV12-4	TRBJ2-5	.	.	14	CASTSSFSREIQYF	TGTGCCAGCACCTCGTCTTTTTCCCGGGAGATCCAGTACTTC
TRBV7-2	TRBJ2-5	.	few	15	CASSLFAQRGETQYF	TGTGCCAGCAGCTTATTCGCCCAGAGGGGGGAGACCCAGTACTTC
TRBV7-2	TRBJ2-7	.	.	14	CASSLNRVRGEQYF	TGTGCCAGCAGCCTTAACAGGGTGAGGGGCGAGCAGTACTTC
TRBV9	TRBJ2-5	.	few	16	CASSVEPGDLQETQYF	TGTGCCAGCAGCGTAGAGCCGGGGGATTTACAAGAGACCCAGTACTTC
TRBV6-2/TRBV6-3	TRBJ2-1	TRBD1	few	19	CASRQTPGTGGREYNEQFF	TGTGCCAGCAGACAGACGCCCGGGACAGGGGGTCGAGAGTACAATGAGCAGTTCTTC
TRBV15	TRBJ1-6	TRBD1	.	17	CATSRGEQGERNSPLHF	TGTGCCACCAGCAGAGGGGAACAGGGGGAAAGGAATTCACCCCTCCACTTT
TRBV15	TRBJ2-1	.	few	15	CATSLGLPIYNEQFF	TGTGCCACCAGCCTAGGCCTCCCAATTTACAATGAGCAGTTCTTC
TRBV9	TRBJ2-4	.	few	17	CASSERDSLARGDIQYF	TGTGCCAGCAGCGAGAGAGACAGCCTTGCAAGGGGAGACATTCAGTACTTC
TRBV10-3	TRBJ2-5	.	few	15	CAISDLERGQETQYF	TGTGCCATCAGTGACTTAGAAAGAGGTCAAGAGACCCAGTACTTC
TRBV19	TRBJ2-3	.	once	15	CARLGSSLCTDTQYF	TGTGCCAGATTGGGTTCTAGTCTCTGCACAGATACGCAGTATTTT
TRBV7-2	TRBJ2-7	.	.	14	CASSTQQGPYEQYF	TGTGCCAGCAGCACTCAACAGGGTCCCTACGAGCAGTACTTC
TRBV4-1	TRBJ2-7	TRBD2	once	15	CASSQALGRGYEQYF	TGCGCCAGCAGCCAAGCCCTGGGGAGGGGTTACGAGCAGTACTTC
TRBV15	TRBJ2-1	TRBD1	once	16	CATSRAVGTGKGEQFF	TGTGCCACCAGCAGAGCTGTAGGGACAGGGAAAGGTGAGCAGTTCTTC